This TCR beta chain comes out of a study of identifying expanded T cells in peripheral blood. Collection occurred without any documented infections or immune events in donors. Measured with immunoSEQ multiplex PCR; TCRdb has only the in-frame clones, and not every one. The sample has approximately 110,000 clones, approximately 90% seen once. V was trimmed by 4 bases and J by 6 bases, leaving 5 bases between them. This CDR3 spans 12 amino acids. Germline V CDR1 and CDR2: SGHNT, YYREEE (reference sequence). The source of this sequence is a person aged 18-70 years in good health. The gene calls are TRBV5-4 and TRBJ1-6; D remains unclear. The specimen was blood. The chain's CDR3 is CASSPTNSPLHF. In DNA form, the CDR3 reads TGTGCCAGCAGCCCTACTAATTCACCCCTCCACTTT.